Listed here are 29 T cell receptor beta chains from one sample, sequenced in a study of cytomegalovirus exposure and HLA in healthy donors. The PCR used 60 Vbeta and 13 Jbeta primers. Assay: immunoSEQ multiplex PCR; the TCRdb copy retains only in-frame clones and omits some. The data show 70,000 or so clones, 75% to 80% seen once. Material for sequencing was PBMCs. Receptors were obtained from a man younger than 35 in good health and CMV-seropositive.

V and J are TRBV5-7 and TRBJ2-7; no definite D call. TRBV5-7 carries the ORF label, with uncertain function. V was trimmed by 4 bases and J by 0 bases, leaving 5 bases between them. There are 12 residues in the CDR3. The CDR3 DNA sequence: TGTGCCAGCAGCCTCCTCTCCTACGAGCAGTACTTC. Translated, it gives CASSLLSYEQYF.

The V and J genes are TRBV4-2 and TRBJ1-1; D perhaps matches TRBD1 (6 bases). The CDR3 has 15 amino acids. V was clipped by 0 bases and J by 5 bases, with 13 bases between them. Germline V gene data show CDR1 as LGHNA and CDR2 as YNFKEQ. The CDR3 nucleotides are TGTGCCAGCAGCCAAGATATTGGGGGCGTAACTGAAGCTTTCTTT. Translating it yields CASSQDIGGVTEAFF.

CDR3 nucleotides: TGCAGCGTTGAAGGTATATGGGACAGGGTAAATGAGCAGTTCTTC. Translating gives CSVEGIWDRVNEQFF. The chain employs TRBV29-1 and TRBJ2-1; 9 bases align to TRBD1. The V and J ends lost 1 base and 7 bases, in that order; junction bases with no gene match: 8. Germline values: CDR1 SQVTM, CDR2 ANQGSEA. The CDR3 spans 15 residues.

J is TRBJ1-1 and V is TRBV6-5; 10 bases align to TRBD1. The CDR3 is made up of 16 amino acids. V lost 2 bases, J lost 4 bases, and 7 bases stayed unmatched. Germline V gives CDR1 MNHEY, CDR2 SVGAGI. DNA for the CDR3: TGTGCCAGCAGTTACGGGGGGGGACAGGGGACCACTGAAGCTTTCTTT. It yields the protein CASSYGGGQGTTEAFF.

The V call is TRBV19, the J call TRBJ1-5, with 8 bases lining up with TRBD1. Germline V CDR1 and CDR2: LNHDA, SQIVND (reference sequence). This CDR3 has 16 amino acids. Trimming cost V 4 bases and J 2 bases; bases outside gene matches: 7. CDR3 protein: CASSTRTGWGNQPQHF. CDR3 nucleotides: TGTGCCAGTAGTACAAGGACAGGGTGGGGCAATCAGCCCCAGCATTTT.

The CDR3 protein is CASSYSRRGGNGYTF. The CDR3 coding sequence is TGTGCCAGCAGTTACTCGAGGCGGGGAGGAAATGGCTACACCTTC. This rearrangement joins TRBV6-5 to TRBJ1-2; the D is unclear. The CDR3 covers 15 residues. Germline CDR1 is MNHEY and CDR2 is SVGAGI. The V end was cut by 0 bases, the J end by 6 bases, with 14 bases between.

The rearrangement links TRBV29-1 to TRBJ2-7; the match to TRBD1 covers 9 bases. The CDR3 sequence is 15 residues long. V trimming: 0 bases; J trimming: 4 bases; junction bases outside the gene matches: 7. Germline CDR1 is SQVTM and CDR2 is ANQGSEA. The CDR3 bases are TGCAGCGTTGAAGACTCACAGGGGGCGGATTACGAGCAGTACTTC. Translated: CSVEDSQGADYEQYF.

V and J are TRBV25-1 and TRBJ2-3; D may be TRBD2 (6 bases). Trimming stripped 1 base from V and 0 bases from J, with 8 bases between. In germline, CDR1 is MGHDK, CDR2 SYGVNS. The CDR3 contains 15 residues. The chain's CDR3 is CASSELGTSTDTQYF. In DNA, the CDR3 is TGTGCCAGCAGTGAATTGGGGACTAGCACAGATACGCAGTATTTT.

This clone occurred a few times. This chain joins TRBV2 and TRBJ1-1; D perhaps matches TRBD1 (5 bases). The CDR3 loop spans 15 amino acids. The ends were cut back, 2 bases at V and 0 bases at J, with 10 bases in the middle. Germline-derived CDR1 and CDR2 are SNHLY and FYNNEI. CDR3 in DNA: TGTGCCAGCAGTGAACAGGGTCCCATGAACACTGAAGCTTTCTTT. Translation gives CASSEQGPMNTEAFF. The complete variable domain, with remaining parts taken from reference TRBV2 and TRBJ1-1, reads EPEVTQTPSHQVTQMGQEVILRCVPISNHLYFYWYRQILGQKVEFLVSFYNNEISEKSEIFDDQFSVERPDGSNFTLKIRSTKLEDSAMYFCASSEQGPMNTEAFFGQGTRLTVV.

This rearrangement joins TRBV5-6 to TRBJ1-2, with TRBD1 identical over 9 bases. Germline CDR1 and CDR2: SGHDT and YYEEEE. With V trimmed by 3 bases and J by 2 bases, 2 bases remained unmatched. This CDR3 is 14 amino acids long. The CDR3 DNA reads as TGTGCCAGCAGCTCGGGACAGGGAAACTATGGCTACACCTTC. This encodes CASSSGQGNYGYTF. Together with reference TRBV5-6 and TRBJ1-2, the CDR3 gives the full variable domain: DAGVTQSPTHLIKTRGQQVTLRCSPKSGHDTVSWYQQALGQGPQFIFQYYEEEERQRGNFPDRFSGHQFPNYSSELNVNALLLGDSALYLCASSSGQGNYGYTFGSGTRLTVV.

This clone is medium-sized by share. The chain combines TRBV5-1 with TRBJ1-1; TRBD1 agrees at 10 bases. The germline V gene encodes CDR1 SGHRS and CDR2 YFSETQ. Trimming cost V 5 bases and J 4 bases; bases outside gene matches: 2. The CDR3 spans 13 residues. The CDR3 here is CASRRTGGTEAFF. For the CDR3, the DNA is TGCGCCAGCAGACGGACAGGGGGCACTGAAGCTTTCTTT.

This chain links TRBV4-1 with TRBJ1-1; D not certain. The germline V and J ends were trimmed by 3 bases and 1 base, with 12 bases remaining between them. Germline V gene data show CDR1 as MGHRA and CDR2 as YSYEKL. The CDR3 is 15 amino acids. Written as DNA, the CDR3 is TGCGCCAGCAGCCATCATGCAGCGCAGAACACTGAAGCTTTCTTT. Protein product: CASSHHAAQNTEAFF.

The V gene is TRBV29-1, the J gene TRBJ2-7, with 8 bases matching TRBD1. The CDR3 has 14 residues. The V segment lost 5 bases and the J segment 5 bases; nucleotides outside the gene matches: 11. Germline assignment: CDR1 SQVTM and CDR2 ANQGSEA. The CDR3 here is CSVTPTGQGHEQYF. Written as DNA, the CDR3 is TGCAGCGTTACCCCAACCGGACAGGGACACGAGCAGTACTTC.

This clone was seen a handful of times. The genes are TRBV25-1 and TRBJ1-1, with 8 bases lining up with TRBD1. CDR3 length: 18 amino acids. V was pared by 3 bases and J by 0 bases, with 12 bases of the junction left unmatched. Germline V gene data show CDR1 as MGHDK and CDR2 as SYGVNS. The CDR3 sequence: CASSEGVQGALMNTEAFF. The CDR3 bases are TGTGCCAGCAGTGAGGGAGTCCAGGGGGCATTAATGAACACTGAAGCTTTCTTT.

V usage is TRBV30 and J usage is TRBJ1-2; D gene uncertain. Germline V gene lookup returns CDR1 GTSNPN and CDR2 SVGIG (reference sequence). The CDR3 is 14 residues long. The V and J ends lost 2 bases and 1 base respectively, with 11 bases between them. CDR3 protein: CAWSPNSLNYGYTF. The DNA for the CDR3 is TGTGCCTGGAGTCCTAATTCCCTTAACTATGGCTACACCTTC.

The chain has TRBV18 and TRBJ2-2; 8 bases fit TRBD1. Germline loops: CDR1 KGHSH, CDR2 LQKENI. CDR3 length: 15 residues. Trimming at V came to 4 bases and at J to 3 bases, leaving 4 bases not matched to a gene. The CDR3 region is CASSRQGADTGELFF. CDR3 sequence (DNA): TGTGCCAGCTCACGTCAGGGGGCAGACACCGGGGAGCTGTTTTTT.

This clone is medium-sized (0.01 to 0.1%). This chain connects TRBV6-4 to TRBJ2-3; TRBD2 agrees at 9 bases. The germline V gene has CDR1 MRHNA and CDR2 SNTAGT. This CDR3 contains 15 residues. J lost 4 bases, V lost 5 bases, and 7 bases had no gene match. Here the CDR3 reads CASSFSGGSPDTQYF. CDR3 coding DNA: TGTGCCAGCAGTTTTAGCGGGGGTAGTCCAGATACGCAGTATTTT.

The genes are TRBV30 and TRBJ1-2; 9 nucleotides align to TRBD1. The CDR3 runs to 14 residues. Germline trimming cut 7 bases from V and 8 bases from J; bases unmatched to any gene: 14. CDR1 and CDR2 (germline): GTSNPN, SVGIG (reference sequence). In DNA form, the CDR3 reads TGTGCCTTCGTCCGGGACAGGGAAGGTGAGGGCTACACCTTC. Translation gives CAFVRDREGEGYTF.

The rearrangement uses TRBV30 and TRBJ2-7; D is undetermined. The CDR3 covers 11 residues. The germline V gene has CDR1 GTSNPN and CDR2 SVGIG (reference sequence). V lost 2 bases and J lost 2, with 4 bases in between. The CDR3 loop reads CAWSPAYEQYF. The CDR3 DNA is TGTGCCTGGAGTCCCGCCTACGAGCAGTACTTC.

This clone was counted only a few times. The rearrangement links TRBV6-6 to TRBJ2-1; D is uncertain. V shed 5 bases and J shed 1 base, with 9 bases lying between them. Germline CDR1 reads MNHNY; CDR2 reads SVGAGI (reference sequence). CDR3 size: 14 residues. The CDR3 is CASSPSVSYNEQFF. CDR3 DNA sequence: TGTGCCAGCAGTCCCTCGGTGTCCTACAATGAGCAGTTCTTC.

This clone came up once. V and J are TRBV30 and TRBJ2-5; perhaps TRBD1 as D (6 bases). The CDR3 has 13 residues. V was shortened by 2 bases and J by 4 bases, with 11 bases between the two germline ends. Germline V CDR1 and CDR2: GTSNPN, SVGIG (reference sequence). CDR3 region: CAWSLDRRETQYF. The CDR3 nucleotides are TGTGCCTGGAGTCTTGACAGGAGAGAGACCCAGTACTTC.

This clone was recorded a few times. The chain joins TRBV6-1 to TRBJ2-7; maybe TRBD2 (5 bases). CDR1 and CDR2 (germline): MNHNS, SASEGT. V lost 4 bases to trimming and J lost 2 bases, with 15 bases between them. This CDR3 comprises 15 residues. CDR3 protein: CASSGRPGGPYEQYF. The CDR3, as DNA: TGTGCCAGCAGTGGACGGCCCGGCGGGCCCTACGAGCAGTACTTC.

The chain uses TRBV6-4 and TRBJ2-3; 10 bases agree with TRBD2. V gave up 0 bases and J gave up 4 bases; unmatched junction bases: 4. The CDR3 contains 16 residues. Germline CDR1 and CDR2: MRHNA and SNTAGT. The CDR3 nucleotides read TGTGCCAGCAGTGACTCCGGCAGCGGGGGGGCAGATACGCAGTATTTT. Translating gives CASSDSGSGGADTQYF.

CDR3: CASSQRPPSETYEQYF. CDR3 DNA sequence: TGTGCCAGCAGTCAACGCCCCCCTAGCGAAACCTACGAGCAGTACTTC. The genes are TRBV25-1 and TRBJ2-7, with TRBD2 as a possible D gene (6 bases). Trimming left V 5 bases short and J 2 bases short, with 19 bases between. Germline-derived CDR1 and CDR2 are MGHDK and SYGVNS. The CDR3 totals 16 residues.

The chain recombines TRBV7-8 with TRBJ1-5; TRBD1 matches 9 bases. With 5 bases clipped from V and 9 bases from J, the junction kept 5 bases outside the gene matches. Germline V gene data show CDR1 as SGHVS and CDR2 as FQNEAQ. This CDR3 contains 13 residues. The CDR3 DNA reads as TGTGCCAGCAGCCCCCGGGACAGGGCGCCCCAGCATTTT. Amino acids: CASSPRDRAPQHF.

The chain carries TRBV7-2 and TRBJ2-1, with 10 bases lining up with TRBD2. Trimming removed 6 bases from V and 5 bases from J; junction bases left unmatched: 7. Germline values: CDR1 SGHTA, CDR2 FQGNSA. The CDR3 runs to 15 residues. The DNA for the CDR3 is TGTGCCAGCAGGGCTAGCGGGAGCAGCGACAATGAGCAGTTCTTC. This translates into CASRASGSSDNEQFF.

DNA for the CDR3: TGTGCCAGCAGTTATGACATCCAGCCCCAGCATTTT. This translates into CASSYDIQPQHF. V usage is TRBV2 and J usage is TRBJ1-5, with D hard to call. The CDR3 runs to 12 residues. V shed 5 bases and J shed 7 bases, with 9 bases lying between them. Germline V gene lookup returns CDR1 SNHLY and CDR2 FYNNEI. Together with reference TRBV2 and TRBJ1-5, the CDR3 gives the full variable domain: EPEVTQTPSHQVTQMGQEVILRCVPISNHLYFYWYRQILGQKVEFLVSFYNNEISEKSEIFDDQFSVERPDGSNFTLKIRSTKLEDSAMYFCASSYDIQPQHFGDGTRLSIL.

The V call is TRBV6-7, the J call TRBJ1-5, with TRBD1 as a possible D gene (6 bases). TRBV6-7 is designated an ORF whose function remains uncertain. This CDR3 is built from 19 residues. With 0 bases removed from V and 1 base from J, the gap between germline ends came to 19 bases. CDR3 nucleotide sequence: TGTGCCAGCAGTTACTCCCGAAACAGGGACCGGTGGAGCAATCAGCCCCAGCATTTT. It encodes CASSYSRNRDRWSNQPQHF.

The chain joins TRBV4-2 to TRBJ2-7; D is perhaps TRBD2 (6 bases). In germline, CDR1 is LGHNA, CDR2 YNFKEQ. The CDR3 loop spans 16 amino acids. V was clipped by 0 bases and J by 5 bases, with 17 bases between them. CDR3 coding DNA: TGTGCCAGCAGCCAAGACCCGGGGGTGGGGTGGCACGAGCAGTACTTC. Its translation: CASSQDPGVGWHEQYF.